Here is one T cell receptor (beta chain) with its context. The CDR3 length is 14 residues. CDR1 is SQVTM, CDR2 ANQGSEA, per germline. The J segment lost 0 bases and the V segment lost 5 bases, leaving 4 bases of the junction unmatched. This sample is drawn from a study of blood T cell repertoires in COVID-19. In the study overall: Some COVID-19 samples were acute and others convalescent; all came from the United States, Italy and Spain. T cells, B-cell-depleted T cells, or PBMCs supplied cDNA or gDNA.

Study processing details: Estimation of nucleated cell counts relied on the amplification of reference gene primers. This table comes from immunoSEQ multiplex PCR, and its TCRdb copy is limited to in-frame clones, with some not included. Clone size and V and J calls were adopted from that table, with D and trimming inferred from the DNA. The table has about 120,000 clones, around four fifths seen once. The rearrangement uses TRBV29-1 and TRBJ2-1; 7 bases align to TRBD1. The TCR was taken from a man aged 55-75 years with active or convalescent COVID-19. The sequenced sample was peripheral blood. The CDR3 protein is CSVLGQSSYNEQFF. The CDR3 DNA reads TGCAGCGTTCTGGGACAGAGCTCCTACAATGAGCAGTTCTTC.